The source of this T cell receptor (beta chain) is a study of shared T cell receptors in the human thymus. The table came from immunoSEQ multiplex PCR; TCRdb's copy has only in-frame clones and leaves some out. Here the sample spans hundreds of thousands of clones, roughly 90% being singletons. The CDR3 runs to 16 residues. Germline V lookup: CDR1 PRHDT, CDR2 FYEKMQ (reference sequence). V dropped 4 bases and J dropped 1; count of bases not matched to a gene: 7. This sample also belongs to another study, concerning human thymus T cells. As reported in that work: Thymic samples were excised during corrective heart operations. Related research reported highly overlapping thymic repertoires among unrelated individuals.

Input material: thymocytes. The source of this sequence is a boy younger than two with a congenital heart defect. This rearrangement joins TRBV13 to TRBJ2-5; 9 bases are a match to TRBD2. As DNA, the CDR3 is TGTGCCAGCAGCTCGACAGCTAGCGGGGCCCAAGAGACCCAGTACTTC. It codes for CASSSTASGAQETQYF.